This T cell receptor (beta chain) comes out of a study of OX40 agonist ivuxolimab in advanced cancers. At the level of the study: In this cohort, patients received ivuxolimab, an agonistic anti-OX40 (CD134) antibody. Partial responses were achieved by three patients, one with hepatocellular carcinoma and two with cutaneous melanoma. Study-wide results and limits: Blood T cells, both CD4+ and CD8+, expanded clonally by week 6 at 0.1 to 3.0 mg/kg. CD8+ T cells averaged more expanded clones than CD4+.

This CDR3 spans 13 amino acids. Trimming left V 2 bases short and J 7 bases short, with 6 bases between. Germline lookup yields CDR1 MNHNS and CDR2 SASEGT. About this clone itself: No antigen is known for it.

Assay used: immunoSEQ multiplex PCR; TCRdb lists only in-frame clones, some missing. The sample contains some 39,000 clones, 70% to 90% of which appear only once. The clonotype was recovered from an adult with an advanced solid tumor such as melanoma, head and neck, liver or kidney cancer. The input for sequencing was CD4+ or CD8+ T cells sorted from blood, taken in a trial of the OX40 agonist ivuxolimab. The chain combines TRBV6-1 with TRBJ1-6; D gene ambiguous. The CDR3 region has the DNA TGTGCCAGCAGTGAATCGGGGAATTCACCCCTCCACTTT. This gives the protein CASSESGNSPLHF.